Sequencing of this T cell receptor beta chain was carried out in a study of T cell repertoires in cytomegalovirus infection. Study-wide background: Researchers turned to recently identified HLA-C-restricted CMV epitopes as well as well-studied HLA-B-restricted ones. Study-wide points: Across the ex vivo response, the dominant clonotypes were HLA-C-restricted CMV-specific TCR beta clonotypes.

Points on this clonotype: Its antigen remains unidentified.

V lost 10 bases and J 4 bases, leaving 8 bases between the germline ends. CDR3 length: 11 amino acids. Germline V gives CDR1 MGHDK, CDR2 SYGVNS. Each CDR3 protein gets one entry after TCRdb re-called the reads with MiXCR. The table has about 310,000 distinct CDR3 sequences, approximately 25% seen once. The sample in question was cultured PBMCs, obtained from culture after CMV antigen stimulation. The chain recombines TRBV25-1 with TRBJ2-1; D gene unclear. This TCR was recovered from a human donor in good health (CMV status not recorded). Some clones in this sample may be carry-over from other donors' samples. The CDR3 sequence: CATLVYNEQFF. The DNA of the CDR3 is TGTGCCACCCTAGTTTACAATGAGCAGTTCTTC.